The 10 T cell receptor beta chains presented below share a single source sample, sequenced in a study of vaccination and CD4 T cells after COVID-19. Researchers used the Oncomine TCR Beta short-read assay to sequence DNA from cultured CD4+ T cells. TCRdb re-called the PCR reads with MiXCR, one entry per CDR3 protein. In the table there are approximately 20,000 distinct CDR3 sequences, roughly 50% of which are singletons. Described treatment: approximately nine-day PBMC culture with coronavirus spike peptide pools or control peptides (ViraFEST assay). The antigens for these receptors are not known. Sequenced: CD4+ T cells from blood, cultured in vitro. Every receptor here comes from a human donor who had recovered from COVID-19.

The rearrangement uses TRBV7-2 and TRBJ1-1, with 7 bases matching TRBD1. The CDR3 spans 14 residues. After removal of 5 bases from V and 4 bases from J, the junction contained 7 bases not matched to a gene. CDR1 and CDR2 (germline): SGHTA, FQGNSA. Written as DNA, the CDR3 is TGTGCCAGCAGCCCCAGACAGGGCAGCACTGAAGCTTTCTTT. Its translation is CASSPRQGSTEAFF.

V gene TRBV20-1 combines with J gene TRBJ2-5; 7 bases line up with TRBD1. This CDR3 is 14 amino acids long. The trim removed 5 bases at V and 5 bases at J, leaving 11 bases unmatched. Germline V gives CDR1 DFQATT, CDR2 SNEGSKA (reference sequence). CDR3 DNA sequence: TGCAGTGCTCGTACAGAGACAGGGTCGGAGACCCAGTACTTC. Translated: CSARTETGSETQYF.

The gene calls are TRBV5-1 and TRBJ2-7; D gene uncertain. The CDR3 has 16 amino acids. V was trimmed by 3 bases and J by 0 bases, leaving 16 bases between them. Germline values: CDR1 SGHRS, CDR2 YFSETQ. The CDR3 protein is CASSSLPLTASYEQYF. The DNA of the CDR3 is TGCGCCAGCAGCTCCCTACCTTTGACGGCCTCCTACGAGCAGTACTTC.

This clonotype was seen only once. The chain carries TRBV19 and TRBJ1-2; D gene ambiguous. Germline V lookup: CDR1 LNHDA, CDR2 SQIVND (reference sequence). The CDR3 contains 15 residues. The ends were cut back, 7 bases at V and 2 bases at J, with 17 bases in the middle. In DNA form, the CDR3 reads TGTGCCAGTATCCCAACAAGACTGTTAAACTATGGCTACACCTTC. Translating it yields CASIPTRLLNYGYTF.

Note on this clonotype: At one end the junction does not follow the germline gene, possibly because of a read error. This chain connects TRBV10-3 to TRBJ2-1; D is ambiguous. Germline CDR1 ENHRY, CDR2 SYGVKD. The CDR3 contains 12 residues. The CDR3 sequence is CAISEVYNEQFF. The DNA for the CDR3 is TGTGCCATCAGTGAAGTGTACAACGAGCAGTTCTTC.

The chain recombines TRBV27 with TRBJ1-1; perhaps TRBD1 as D (5 bases). This CDR3 region has 14 residues. Deletions cut 6 bases from V and 5 bases from J, with 16 bases between. Germline assignment: CDR1 MNHEY and CDR2 SMNVEV (reference sequence). CDR3 bases: TGTGCCAGCAGGTTTAAGGGGTTGCATACTGAAGCTTTCTTT. It is translated as CASRFKGLHTEAFF.

This clonotype has only a few counts. This CDR3 is CAWSVGQNQPQHF. The CDR3 DNA is TGTGCCTGGAGTGTAGGGCAGAATCAGCCCCAGCATTTT. The chain employs TRBV30 and TRBJ1-5; D ambiguous. CDR3 length: 13 amino acids. The germline V gene encodes CDR1 GTSNPN and CDR2 SVGIG (reference sequence). Trimming pared 0 bases from V and 4 bases from J, leaving 7 bases between.

V and J are TRBV30 and TRBJ1-2; D perhaps matches TRBD1 (5 bases). This CDR3 is 15 amino acids long. V lost 0 bases to trimming and J lost 2 bases, with 13 bases between them. Germline loops: CDR1 GTSNPN, CDR2 SVGIG (reference sequence). Written as DNA, the CDR3 is TGTGCCTGGAGTGTACCCGGGACGGGCAACTATGGCTACACCTTC. Its protein is CAWSVPGTGNYGYTF.

The V call is TRBV21-1, the J call TRBJ1-1; no check of the table's D call, TRBD1, against the DNA was made. TRBV21-1 corresponds to a pseudogene. The CDR3 is made up of 13 amino acids. The CDR3 is CASSKPPNTEAFF. CDR3 nucleotide sequence: TGTGCCAGCAGCAAACCCCCGAACACTGAAGCTTTCTTT.

This clonotype has a single count. The chain has TRBV28 and TRBJ2-7, with 8 nucleotides matching TRBD2. The CDR3 has 14 amino acids. V shed 4 bases, J shed 2 bases, and the junction held 4 bases outside the gene matches. The germline V gene encodes CDR1 MDHEN and CDR2 SYDVKM. The CDR3 nucleotides read TGTGCCAGCAGTTCGGCGGGAGGAACCTACGAGCAGTACTTC. Translation: CASSSAGGTYEQYF.